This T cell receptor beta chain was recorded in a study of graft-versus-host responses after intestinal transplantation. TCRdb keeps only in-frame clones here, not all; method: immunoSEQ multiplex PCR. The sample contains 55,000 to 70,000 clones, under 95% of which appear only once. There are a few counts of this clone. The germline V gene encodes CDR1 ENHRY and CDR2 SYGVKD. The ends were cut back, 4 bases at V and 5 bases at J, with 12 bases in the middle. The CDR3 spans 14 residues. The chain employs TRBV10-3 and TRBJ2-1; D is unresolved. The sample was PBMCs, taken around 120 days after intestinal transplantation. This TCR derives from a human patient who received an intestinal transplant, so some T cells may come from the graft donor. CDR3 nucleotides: TGTGCCATCAGTGTAGGCGGATCCAACAATGAGCAGTTCTTC. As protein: CAISVGGSNNEQFF.